This entry describes one T cell receptor beta chain. Its antigen is unknown. In germline, CDR1 is SGHVS, CDR2 FNYEAQ. The CDR3 has 14 residues. V shed 1 base and J shed 0 bases, with 5 bases lying between them. Isolated RNA was reverse transcribed into cDNA used as the sequencing template. This table comes from immunoSEQ multiplex PCR, and its TCRdb copy is limited to in-frame clones, with some not included. This sample has under 250,000 clones, with approximately 72% found just once. The sample originates from a study of CD8+ T cells in alopecia areata. Study-level background: Treated patients were given oral tofacitinib, which was dosed at 5 to 10 mg twice daily.

As to treatment: oral pan-JAK inhibitor, 5-10 mg twice daily. Peripheral blood samples and lesional scalp punch biopsies were obtained from alopecia areata patients. Study outcomes and limitations: TCRs were shared less clearly across patients than in mice, possibly for HLA-related reasons.

The chain carries TRBV7-6 and TRBJ2-3; no clear D gene. The sequencing here drew on CD4+ T cells sorted from blood, taken around week 44, from a patient treated with tofacitinib. This clonotype originated in a human donor with alopecia areata. CDR3 nucleotide sequence: TGTGCCAGCAGCTTAGACATTAGCACAGATACGCAGTATTTT. Amino acid sequence: CASSLDISTDTQYF.